This T cell receptor (beta chain) was observed in a study of STAT3 mutations in large granular lymphocyte leukemia. On the study more broadly: Immunosuppressive therapy was given to more than half of T-LGLL patients.

Generated by immunoSEQ multiplex PCR, the TCRdb table keeps only in-frame clones and is missing some. Of just over 15,000 clones in the sample, 80% to 95% were seen once. Study results and caveats: Persisting codominant clonotypes may have hidden a small pathogenic clone. At least one immunodominant TCR beta clonotype appeared in every T-cell large granular lymphocyte leukemia patient. All newly emerging clones after therapy were STAT3 wild type.

Germline CDR1 SGDLS, CDR2 YYNGEE. V was clipped by 6 bases and J by 4 bases; unmatched bases: 10. The CDR3 consists of 15 residues. As concerns this clone: Its antigen is still unknown.

Material for sequencing was peripheral blood mononuclear cells. This receptor was obtained from a woman aged 50 to 65 with T-cell large granular lymphocyte leukemia. Some clones in this sample may be carry-over from other donors' samples. The chain is built from TRBV9 and TRBJ1-3; 7 bases match TRBD1. The CDR3 reads CASTRTGLSGNTIYF. The DNA for the CDR3 is TGTGCCAGCACCCGGACAGGACTATCCGGAAACACCATATATTTT.